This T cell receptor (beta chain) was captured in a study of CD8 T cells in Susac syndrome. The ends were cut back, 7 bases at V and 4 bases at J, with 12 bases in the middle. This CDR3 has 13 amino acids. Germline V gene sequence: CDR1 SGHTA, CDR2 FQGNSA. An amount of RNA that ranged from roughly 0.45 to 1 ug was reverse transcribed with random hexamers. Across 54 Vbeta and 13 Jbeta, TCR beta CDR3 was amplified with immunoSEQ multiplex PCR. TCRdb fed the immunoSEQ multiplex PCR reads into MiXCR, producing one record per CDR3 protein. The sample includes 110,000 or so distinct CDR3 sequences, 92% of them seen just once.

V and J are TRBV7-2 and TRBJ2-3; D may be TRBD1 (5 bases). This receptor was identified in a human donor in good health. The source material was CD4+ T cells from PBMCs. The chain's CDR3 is CASNKGHPDTQYF. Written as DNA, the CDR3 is TGTGCCAGCAACAAGGGGCACCCAGATACGCAGTATTTT.